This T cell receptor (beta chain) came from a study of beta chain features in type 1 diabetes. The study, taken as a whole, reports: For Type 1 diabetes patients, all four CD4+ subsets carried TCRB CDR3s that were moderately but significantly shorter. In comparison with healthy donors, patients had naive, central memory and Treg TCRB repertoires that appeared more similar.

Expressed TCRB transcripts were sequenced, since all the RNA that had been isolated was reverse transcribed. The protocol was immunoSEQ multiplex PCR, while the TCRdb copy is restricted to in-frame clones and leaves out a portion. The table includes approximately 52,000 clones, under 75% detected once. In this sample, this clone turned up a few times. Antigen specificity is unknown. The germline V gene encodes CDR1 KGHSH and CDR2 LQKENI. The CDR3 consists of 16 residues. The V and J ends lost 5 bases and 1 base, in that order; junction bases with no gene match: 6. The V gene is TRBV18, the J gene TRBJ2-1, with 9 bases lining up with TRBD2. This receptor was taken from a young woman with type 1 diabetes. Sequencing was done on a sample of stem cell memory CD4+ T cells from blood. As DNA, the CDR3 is TGTGCCAGCTCATTTAGCGGGAGTTGGTCCTACAATGAGCAGTTCTTC. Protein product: CASSFSGSWSYNEQFF.